Shown below are 25 T cell receptor beta chains from a single sample sequenced in a study of vaccination and CD4 T cells after COVID-19. Regarding treatment: approximately 11-day PBMC culture with coronavirus spike peptide pools or control peptides (ViraFEST assay). The Oncomine TCR Beta short-read assay was applied to DNA of cultured CD4+ T cells. From the PCR reads, TCRdb called clonotypes with MiXCR, one entry per CDR3 protein. The table lists 13,000 or so distinct CDR3 sequences, 55% to 65% of them singletons. Antigens for these TCRs are unknown. What was sequenced was CD4+ T cells from blood, cultured in vitro. The source of these receptors is a human donor who had recovered from COVID-19.

This clonotype was counted only a few times. The chain employs TRBV21-1 and TRBJ1-6; TRBD1 is the table's D call and was not checked against the DNA. TRBV21-1 is termed a pseudogene. The CDR3 loop spans 12 amino acids. The CDR3, as DNA: TGTGCCAGCAGCAACAGGGGGTCACCCCTCCACTTT. Translating gives CASSNRGSPLHF.

This clonotype showed up just once. The CDR3 DNA follows: TGTGCCAGCTCACCAACGTTGGGAGACAGGGTCACCGGGGAGCTGTTTTTT. This encodes CASSPTLGDRVTGELFF. The chain carries TRBV18 and TRBJ2-2, with 7 bases lining up with TRBD1. The CDR3 runs to 17 residues. V was clipped by 2 bases and J by 4 bases; unmatched bases: 10. From germline, CDR1 is KGHSH and CDR2 LQKENI. Full variable domain (missing parts from reference TRBV18 and TRBJ2-2): NAGVMQNPRHLVRRRGQEARLRCSPMKGHSHVYWYRQLPEEGLKFMVYLQKENIIDESGMPKERFSAEFPKEGPSILRIQQVVRGDSAAYFCASSPTLGDRVTGELFFGEGSRLTVL.

The rearrangement links TRBV6-2 or TRBV6-3 to TRBJ2-1; D gene ambiguous. Looked up from germline, CDR1 is MNHEY and CDR2 is SVGEGT. V lost 6 bases to trimming and J lost 6 bases, with 18 bases between them. The CDR3 runs 15 residues. The CDR3 here is CASRNSGHLSNEQFF. The CDR3, as DNA: TGTGCCAGCAGAAATTCGGGCCACCTGAGCAATGAGCAGTTCTTC.

The V call is TRBV7-3, the J call TRBJ2-2; unclear D gene. The CDR3 is 13 residues long. V lost 5 bases to trimming and J lost 8 bases, with 12 bases between them. Looked up from germline, CDR1 is SGHTA and CDR2 is FQGTGA. CDR3 amino acids: CASSPARVGELFF. The CDR3 DNA reads as TGTGCCAGCAGCCCGGCTAGGGTAGGGGAGCTGTTTTTT. Together with reference TRBV7-3 and TRBJ2-2, the CDR3 gives the full variable domain: GAGVSQTPSNKVTEKGKYVELRCDPISGHTALYWYRQSLGQGPEFLIYFQGTGAADDSGLPNDRFFAVRPEGSVSTLKIQRTERGDSAVYLCASSPARVGELFFGEGSRLTVL.

The rearrangement links TRBV19 to TRBJ2-5, with 7 bases identical to TRBD2. Germline V CDR1 and CDR2: LNHDA, SQIVND (reference sequence). This CDR3 is built from 13 residues. V lost 7 bases and J lost 5; bases outside the gene matches: 7. The CDR3 nucleotides read TGTGCCAGTAACCCGGGGCGGGGGGAGACCCAGTACTTC. It yields the protein CASNPGRGETQYF.

This chain uses TRBV6-1 with TRBJ2-2; 9 bases map to TRBD1. This CDR3 contains 15 residues. Unmatched junction bases numbered 6, after V lost 7 bases and J lost 3 bases. The germline CDR1 and CDR2 sequences are MNHNS and SASEGT. CDR3 sequence: CASNFDRGDTGELFF. DNA for the CDR3: TGTGCCAGCAACTTCGACAGGGGGGACACCGGGGAGCTGTTTTTT.

Judged by abundance, this clonotype is large (0.1 to 1%). The rearrangement links TRBV6-1 to TRBJ1-6; TRBD1 matches at 7 bases. V trimming: 6 bases; J trimming: 3 bases; junction bases outside the gene matches: 5. The CDR3 totals 15 residues. The germline V gene has CDR1 MNHNS and CDR2 SASEGT. The CDR3 nucleotides read TGTGCCAGCAGCGTGGGACAGATCTATAATTCACCCCTCCACTTT. Protein: CASSVGQIYNSPLHF.

The chain recombines TRBV21-1 with TRBJ2-1; the table's D call, TRBD2, has no DNA check behind it. TRBV21-1 constitutes a pseudogene. The CDR3 extends over 17 amino acids. DNA for the CDR3: TGTGCCAGCAGCAAAGTGAGTAGCGGGGGATCCTACAATGAGCAGTTCTTC. The encoded protein is CASSKVSSGGSYNEQFF.

The chain combines TRBV6-1 with TRBJ2-6; TRBD1 might be the D (5 bases). Trimming took 8 bases from V and 3 from J, leaving 11 bases between them. Germline values: CDR1 MNHNS, CDR2 SASEGT. CDR3 length: 14 amino acids. The CDR3 region is CASRAQGGANVLTF. The CDR3 region has the DNA TGTGCCAGCCGGGCTCAGGGTGGGGCCAACGTCCTGACTTTC.

The chain combines TRBV7-2 with TRBJ1-1; 8 bases agree with TRBD1. V lost 3 bases and J lost 8; bases outside the gene matches: 8. CDR1 and CDR2 (germline): SGHTA, FQGNSA. The CDR3 is made up of 14 amino acids. Here the CDR3 reads CASSLQGATNEAFF. The CDR3 DNA follows: TGTGCCAGCAGCTTGCAGGGGGCGACCAACGAAGCTTTCTTT.

V usage is TRBV11-3 and J usage is TRBJ2-1, with 7 bases fitting TRBD2. Looked up from germline, CDR1 is SGHNT and CDR2 is YENEEA. The CDR3 loop spans 14 amino acids. The V and J ends lost 1 base and 4 bases, in that order; junction bases with no gene match: 1. DNA for the CDR3: TGTGCCAGCAGCTTAGCGGGGGGTTACAATGAGCAGTTCTTC. Its translation is CASSLAGGYNEQFF.

The chain has TRBV7-9 and TRBJ1-1; 7 positions agree with TRBD1. The CDR3 consists of 12 residues. Germline lookup yields CDR1 SEHNR and CDR2 FQNEAQ (reference sequence). With 5 bases clipped from V and 6 bases from J, the junction kept 3 bases outside the gene matches. CDR3 protein: CASSVGQAEAFF. CDR3 sequence (DNA): TGTGCCAGCAGCGTCGGACAGGCTGAAGCTTTCTTT. The entire variable domain, with the rest obtained from reference TRBV7-9 and TRBJ1-1, is as follows: DTGVSQNPRHKITKRGQNVTFRCDPISEHNRLYWYRQTLGQGPEFLTYFQNEAQLEKSRLLSDRFSAERPKGSFSTLEIQRTEQGDSAMYLCASSVGQAEAFFGQGTRLTVV.

There are a few counts of this clonotype. The V call is TRBV6-5, the J call TRBJ1-2, with TRBD1 matching over 12 bases. The trim removed 0 bases at V and 9 bases at J, leaving 5 bases unmatched. The CDR3 is 15 amino acids. Germline V CDR1 and CDR2: MNHEY, SVGAGI. The DNA for the CDR3 is TGTGCCAGCAGTTACTCGACCGGGACAGGGGGCCGCTACACCTTC. This sequence encodes CASSYSTGTGGRYTF.

The chain has TRBV20-1 and TRBJ1-1; 7 nucleotides align to TRBD1. V was clipped by 5 bases and J by 2 bases; unmatched bases: 14. Germline values: CDR1 DFQATT, CDR2 SNEGSKA (reference sequence). This CDR3 is built from 16 residues. As DNA, the CDR3 is TGCAGTGCTCCAGCCCCGGGACAGCGGATTAACACTGAAGCTTTCTTT. This sequence encodes CSAPAPGQRINTEAFF.

The genes are TRBV20-1 and TRBJ2-1; 7 bases map to TRBD1. In germline, CDR1 is DFQATT, CDR2 SNEGSKA (reference sequence). The CDR3 length is 16 residues. After removal of 5 bases from V and 2 bases from J, the junction contained 12 bases not matched to a gene. The CDR3 DNA reads as TGCAGTGCTCACCGAAGTAGGGGGCGCGCCTACAATGAGCAGTTCTTC. This translates into CSAHRSRGRAYNEQFF.

This clonotype is labeled as medium-sized. This chain links TRBV12-5 with TRBJ1-2; 8 bases align to TRBD1. The CDR3 has 12 residues. The ends lost 6 bases at V and 7 bases at J; junction bases unmatched: 4. Germline values: CDR1 LGHNT, CDR2 FRNRAP. The CDR3 nucleotides are TGTGCTAGTGGCCGGACAGGGTTTGGCTACACCTTC. Amino acids: CASGRTGFGYTF.

This clonotype has a handful of counts. V usage is TRBV6-1 and J usage is TRBJ2-2, with a possible D match to TRBD1 (6 bases). Trimming took off 5 bases at V and 5 bases at J, with 9 bases between the two ends. In germline, CDR1 is MNHNS, CDR2 SASEGT. The CDR3 loop spans 13 amino acids. The CDR3 reads CASSPQGTGELFF. In nucleotides, the CDR3 is TGTGCCAGCAGTCCACAGGGAACCGGGGAGCTGTTTTTT.

This clonotype was seen a handful of times. J is TRBJ1-2 and V is TRBV27, with D possibly matching TRBD1 (5 bases). CDR1 MNHEY and CDR2 SMNVEV come from the germline V gene (reference sequence). The V and J ends lost 3 bases and 4 bases respectively, with 9 bases between them. This CDR3 contains 13 residues. CDR3 DNA: TGTGCCAGCAGTTTTCAGGGCCTCTATGGCTACACCTTC. Translation: CASSFQGLYGYTF.

The chain is built from TRBV19 and TRBJ1-1; D is undetermined. Germline assignment: CDR1 LNHDA and CDR2 SQIVND (reference sequence). This CDR3 contains 17 residues. V was trimmed by 7 bases and J by 3 bases, leaving 24 bases between them. The CDR3 loop is CASTISWRPLEYTEAFF. The CDR3 DNA reads as TGTGCCAGTACCATCTCCTGGCGCCCCCTGGAGTACACTGAAGCTTTCTTT.

This clonotype showed up just a few times. V usage is TRBV20-1 and J usage is TRBJ2-2; D is ambiguous. CDR1 DFQATT and CDR2 SNEGSKA come from the germline V gene (reference sequence). The CDR3 length is 14 residues. The V end lost 4 bases, the J end lost 3 bases, and 12 bases lay between the germline ends. The chain's CDR3 is CSATTPRYTGELFF. The CDR3 DNA follows: TGCAGTGCTACCACCCCTCGTTACACCGGGGAGCTGTTTTTT.

The V gene is TRBV20-1, the J gene TRBJ2-1; D gene ambiguous. Between the trimmed V and J ends, which lost 3 bases and 0 bases, there was a span of 9 bases. CDR3 length: 14 residues. Germline CDR1 is DFQATT and CDR2 is SNEGSKA (reference sequence). DNA of the CDR3: TGCAGTGCTAGGCATTGGCGCTCCTACAATGAGCAGTTCTTC. This codes for CSARHWRSYNEQFF.

The chain carries TRBV6-1 and TRBJ2-7, with 10 bases matching TRBD1. The CDR3 covers 15 residues. The V gene end was trimmed by 5 bases and the J gene end by 3 bases; junction bases not matched to a gene: 7. Germline-derived CDR1 and CDR2 are MNHNS and SASEGT. The CDR3, as DNA: TGTGCCAGCAGTAAACCCAGGACAGGGGGCTACGAGCAGTACTTC. Its translation: CASSKPRTGGYEQYF.

The chain employs TRBV4-2 and TRBJ2-7, with TRBD2 as a possible D gene (6 bases). Trimming removed 6 bases at V and 5 bases at J, with 14 bases between. Per the germline V gene, CDR1 is LGHNA and CDR2 is YNFKEQ. The CDR3 contains 13 residues. In DNA form, the CDR3 reads TGTGCCAGCAGACCGACTAGTGGTAACGAGCAGTACTTC. This sequence encodes CASRPTSGNEQYF.

This chain uses TRBV27 with TRBJ2-7; perhaps TRBD1 as D (6 bases). The length of the CDR3 is 15 residues. Between the trimmed V and J ends, which lost 3 bases and 0 bases, there was a span of 12 bases. Germline CDR1 reads MNHEY; CDR2 reads SMNVEV (reference sequence). The CDR3 DNA follows: TGTGCCAGCAGTTTTGGCCGGGACAACTCCTACGAGCAGTACTTC. Protein: CASSFGRDNSYEQYF.

A single count supports this clonotype. The chain combines TRBV6-1 with TRBJ1-5; D is possibly TRBD1 (6 bases). The CDR3 length is 14 residues. CDR1 and CDR2 from the germline V gene are MNHNS and SASEGT. The V and J ends lost 7 bases and 5 bases respectively, with 15 bases between them. For the CDR3, the DNA is TGTGCCAGCACCCCACAGGGTTTGCATCAGCCCCAGCATTTT. It translates to CASTPQGLHQPQHF.